This T cell receptor (beta chain) was sequenced in a study of metastatic and nonmetastatic thyroid tumors. The CDR3 contains 14 residues. CDR1 and CDR2 from the germline V gene are LGHNA and YNFKEQ. V was pared by 8 bases and J by 7 bases, with 20 bases between. This clone showed up many times. Original processing notes: It was from CDR3 differences across clinicopathological groups that a distant-metastasis classifier for papillary thyroid cancer was built. MiXCR re-clonotyped the PCR reads for TCRdb. What appears here as the V and J calls and clone size reflects TCRdb's work, not the paper's. The repertoire holds around 13,000 clones, with 20% to 30% as singletons. No treatment had been given to any patient before thyroid surgery.

The sample taken for sequencing was blood. The chain uses TRBV4-2 and TRBJ1-1, with D perhaps matching TRBD1 (6 bases). This clonotype originated in a female donor with papillary thyroid cancer or a benign thyroid nodule (not recorded which). Some clones in this sample may be carry-over from other donors' samples. The CDR3 DNA sequence: TGTGCCAGCGTAAAAATAGGGGAGGGGGTTGAAGCTTTCTTT. Protein: CASVKIGEGVEAFF.